This entry lists 29 T cell receptor beta chains sequenced from one sample in a study of cytomegalovirus exposure and HLA in healthy donors. Primers: 60 Vbeta forward and 13 Jbeta reverse. Produced via immunoSEQ multiplex PCR; TCRdb's table is partial and in-frame only. The sample has a few hundred thousand clones; approximately 80% are singletons. The source material was PBMCs. These receptors originate from a young man in good health and CMV-seronegative.

CDR3 bases: TGTGCCAGCAGCTTGACACCCTATGGCTACACCTTC. Amino acid sequence: CASSLTPYGYTF. The chain uses TRBV6-1 and TRBJ1-2; D is ambiguous. Germline CDR1 and CDR2: MNHNS and SASEGT. The V end was cut by 6 bases, the J end by 4 bases, with 9 bases between. CDR3 length equals 12 residues.

The J gene is TRBJ2-3, the V gene TRBV7-9, with a weak D call TRBD1 (5 bases). The V gene lost 5 bases and the J gene lost 1 base, with 13 bases spanning the gap. CDR1 and CDR2 (germline): SEHNR, FQNEAQ (reference sequence). CDR3 size: 15 residues. CDR3 loop: CASSPFPRGTDTQYF. The CDR3, as DNA: TGTGCCAGCAGCCCATTCCCCAGGGGCACAGATACGCAGTATTTT. Variable domain in full (rest from reference TRBV7-9 and TRBJ2-3): DTGVSQNPRHKITKRGQNVTFRCDPISEHNRLYWYRQTLGQGPEFLTYFQNEAQLEKSRLLSDRFSAERPKGSFSTLEIQRTEQGDSAMYLCASSPFPRGTDTQYFGPGTRLTVL.

The CDR3 DNA reads TGTGCCATCAGTGAGCGCTTACTAGCGGGGGTAGGAGAGACCCAGTACTTC. Its translation: CAISERLLAGVGETQYF. The chain recombines TRBV10-3 with TRBJ2-5; 11 nucleotides match TRBD2. The CDR3 is 17 amino acids. The V gene's germline CDR1 is ENHRY and CDR2 SYGVKD. The V segment lost 2 bases and the J segment 4 bases; nucleotides outside the gene matches: 9.

The chain couples TRBV4-3 to TRBJ1-2; 10 bases align to TRBD1. V lost 1 base, J lost 2 bases, and 10 bases stayed unmatched. Germline CDR1 LGHNA, CDR2 YSLEER. The CDR3 runs to 18 residues. CDR3 DNA sequence: TGCGCCAGCAGCCAAGGGCCAGACAGGGGGCAAAAGAACTATGGCTACACCTTC. The encoded protein is CASSQGPDRGQKNYGYTF.

The chain employs TRBV10-3 and TRBJ2-2, with 10 nucleotides matching TRBD1. The CDR3 extends over 14 amino acids. From germline, CDR1 is ENHRY and CDR2 SYGVKD. Losses at the gene ends were 11 bases for V and 2 bases for J; bases not matched to a gene: 5. The CDR3 here is CAFGTGDNTGELFF. CDR3 in DNA: TGTGCCTTCGGGACAGGGGATAACACCGGGGAGCTGTTTTTT.

V usage is TRBV19 and J usage is TRBJ1-2; 10 nucleotides agree with TRBD1. CDR3 length equals 16 residues. Trimming removed 4 bases from V and 3 bases from J; junction bases left unmatched: 8. Germline loops: CDR1 LNHDA, CDR2 SQIVND (reference sequence). CDR3 region: CASSTQRTGGDYGYTF. The CDR3 DNA follows: TGTGCCAGTAGTACACAACGGACAGGGGGAGACTATGGCTACACCTTC.

The CDR3 region has the DNA TGTGCCAGCAGCTCCTTAGCGGGGGGGCCGACAGAGACCCAGTACTTC. It translates to CASSSLAGGPTETQYF. This chain connects TRBV7-9 to TRBJ2-5, with 11 bases identical to TRBD2. Germline V gene sequence: CDR1 SEHNR, CDR2 FQNEAQ (reference sequence). The CDR3 contains 16 residues. V trimming: 4 bases; J trimming: 4 bases; junction bases outside the gene matches: 8.

The DNA of the CDR3 is TGTGCCAGCAGCCCAGGGGGTCGGGATTACGAGCAGTACTTC. This gives the protein CASSPGGRDYEQYF. V usage is TRBV11-3 and J usage is TRBJ2-7; 7 nucleotides align to TRBD1. J was trimmed by 4 bases and V by 5 bases; bases with no gene match: 8. Germline V lookup: CDR1 SGHNT, CDR2 YENEEA. The CDR3 is made up of 14 amino acids.

The chain has TRBV9 and TRBJ2-3; TRBD2 matches at 8 bases. From germline, CDR1 is SGDLS and CDR2 YYNGEE. V shed 3 bases and J 2 bases; nucleotides not matched to a gene: 5. CDR3 length equals 15 residues. The CDR3 sequence is CASSAGLDPTDTQYF. The CDR3 bases are TGTGCCAGCAGCGCGGGACTAGACCCCACAGATACGCAGTATTTT.

CDR3 sequence (DNA): TGTGCCATCAGTGAAACTAGGGGGGGAGCAGCAACTAATGAAAAACTGTTTTTT. Its translation: CAISETRGGAATNEKLFF. The V gene is TRBV10-3, the J gene TRBJ1-4; tentatively, D is TRBD1 (6 bases). This CDR3 is built from 18 residues. Per the germline V gene, CDR1 is ENHRY and CDR2 is SYGVKD. The ends were cut back, 3 bases at V and 0 bases at J, with 17 bases in the middle.

This chain links TRBV6-5 with TRBJ1-2; TRBD1 might be the D (5 bases). This CDR3 has 12 amino acids. The V end was cut by 6 bases, the J end by 4 bases, with 9 bases between. The germline V gene encodes CDR1 MNHEY and CDR2 SVGAGI. Here the CDR3 reads CASRQQVYGYTF. In nucleotides, the CDR3 is TGTGCCAGCAGACAACAGGTCTATGGCTACACCTTC.

The chain is built from TRBV4-3 and TRBJ2-7; TRBD1 matches 12 bases. Germline CDR1 is LGHNA and CDR2 is YSLEER. J lost 9 bases, V lost 4 bases, and 13 bases had no gene match. The CDR3 length is 16 residues. CDR3 sequence (DNA): TGCGCCAGCAGCCCATTCTCCGGGACAGGGGGCTCTCGGCAGTACTTC. Its translation is CASSPFSGTGGSRQYF.

The V and J genes are TRBV11-2 and TRBJ2-3, with no clear D. Germline CDR1 SGHAT, CDR2 FQNNGV. The CDR3 length is 17 residues. V was shortened by 5 bases and J by 5 bases, with 23 bases between the two germline ends. CDR3 residues: CASSNQAALLHKDTQYF. In DNA, the CDR3 is TGTGCCAGCAGCAACCAGGCCGCCCTGCTGCACAAAGATACGCAGTATTTT. The variable domain in full, completed from reference TRBV11-2 and TRBJ2-3, reads EAGVAQSPRYKIIEKRQSVAFWCNPISGHATLYWYQQILGQGPKLLIQFQNNGVVDDSQLPKDRFSAERLKGVDSTLKIQPAKLEDSAVYLCASSNQAALLHKDTQYFGPGTRLTVL.

This clone showed up just once. The genes are TRBV29-1 and TRBJ2-5; 8 nucleotides line up with TRBD2. This CDR3 has 17 amino acids. V gave up 0 bases and J gave up 5 bases; unmatched junction bases: 14. CDR1 SQVTM and CDR2 ANQGSEA come from the germline V gene. DNA for the CDR3: TGCAGCGTTGAAGATAGGGGACTAGAAAATTCAGGGGAGACCCAGTACTTC. Protein sequence: CSVEDRGLENSGETQYF.

The chain is built from TRBV9 and TRBJ2-3, with TRBD2 matching over 10 bases. Per germline, CDR1 SGDLS and CDR2 YYNGEE. The CDR3 sequence is 17 residues long. V lost 0 bases, J lost 2 bases, and 6 bases stayed unmatched. CDR3 amino acids: CASSVASGGHDTDTQYF. The CDR3 bases are TGTGCCAGCAGCGTAGCTAGCGGGGGCCACGACACAGATACGCAGTATTTT.

The chain links TRBV10-3 to TRBJ1-1; TRBD1 aligns across 7 bases. Looked up from germline, CDR1 is ENHRY and CDR2 is SYGVKD. CDR3 size: 14 residues. V was pared by 2 bases and J by 10 bases, with 10 bases of the junction left unmatched. The CDR3 DNA is TGTGCCATCAGTGAGCCCGGGACAGTTGACGCAGCTTTCTTT. Translated: CAISEPGTVDAAFF.

The rearrangement links TRBV5-1 to TRBJ2-5; D may be TRBD1 (5 bases). The J call is uncertain, as TRBJ2-7 better fits the DNA end. Germline CDR1 is SGHRS and CDR2 is YFSETQ. CDR3 size: 17 residues. The DNA of the CDR3 is TGCGCCAGCAGCTTGGGGCAGGGAAATTATTACACCTACGAGCAGTACTTC. It yields the protein CASSLGQGNYYTYEQYF.

This clone was found once. V usage is TRBV5-1 and J usage is TRBJ1-2; D perhaps matches TRBD1 (5 bases). V gave up 4 bases and J gave up 10 bases, with 29 bases separating them. The length of the CDR3 is 17 residues. Germline V gene data show CDR1 as SGHRS and CDR2 as YFSETQ. CDR3 region: CASSPSAVLTGLDDYTF. CDR3 bases: TGCGCCAGCAGCCCTTCAGCCGTTCTAACAGGTCTCGATGACTACACCTTC.

This chain uses TRBV9 with TRBJ1-2, with 7 bases matching TRBD1. CDR3 length equals 12 residues. V shed 3 bases and J 6 bases; nucleotides not matched to a gene: 2. Germline V lookup: CDR1 SGDLS, CDR2 YYNGEE. CDR3 in amino acids: CASSEQGNGYTF. The CDR3 DNA sequence: TGTGCCAGCAGCGAACAGGGGAATGGCTACACCTTC.

The CDR3 is CASSLASIPSYNSPLHF. CDR3 bases: TGTGCCAGCAGCTTAGCAAGCATCCCCTCCTATAATTCACCCCTCCACTTT. This chain connects TRBV7-2 to TRBJ1-6; unclear D gene. V gave up 0 bases and J gave up 0 bases, with 9 bases separating them. The CDR3 spans 17 residues. In germline, CDR1 is SGHTA, CDR2 FQGNSA.

This clone has more than one count but fewer than ten. The rearrangement joins TRBV5-4 to TRBJ2-7; D possibly corresponds to TRBD1 (6 bases). The CDR3 is 12 amino acids. Trimming took 0 bases from V and 6 from J, leaving 7 bases between them. Germline CDR1 and CDR2: SGHNT and YYREEE (reference sequence). This CDR3 reads CASSLVGGEQYF. The CDR3, as DNA: TGTGCCAGCAGCTTGGTAGGGGGCGAGCAGTACTTC.

The CDR3 nucleotides read TGTGCCAGCAGCCAAGCACCGGGAGATACGCAGTATTTT. This codes for CASSQAPGDTQYF. The chain is built from TRBV4-2 and TRBJ2-3; D call uncertain. This CDR3 contains 13 residues. Germline V CDR1 and CDR2: LGHNA, YNFKEQ. V was cut by 1 base and J by 5 bases, with 7 bases left in between.

The V call is TRBV28, the J call TRBJ1-5; D ambiguous. V dropped 5 bases and J dropped 0 bases, with 8 bases sitting between them. The CDR3 runs to 14 residues. Germline V gene lookup returns CDR1 MDHEN and CDR2 SYDVKM. The CDR3 nucleotides read TGTGCCAGCAGTCGGGTCAGTAGCAATCAGCCCCAGCATTTT. Translating it yields CASSRVSSNQPQHF.

The V call is TRBV7-3, the J call TRBJ2-1; unclear D gene. With 1 base removed from V and 0 bases from J, the gap between germline ends came to 16 bases. The CDR3 is 18 residues long. CDR1 is SGHTA, CDR2 FQGTGA, per germline. The CDR3 reads CASSLNPQSWSSYNEQFF. The CDR3 DNA sequence: TGTGCCAGCAGCTTAAACCCCCAAAGTTGGAGCTCCTACAATGAGCAGTTCTTC.

V and J are TRBV9 and TRBJ2-2; D call uncertain. Germline V gives CDR1 SGDLS, CDR2 YYNGEE. The CDR3 is 14 residues long. V lost 0 bases, J lost 6 bases, and 9 bases lay in between. CDR3 sequence (DNA): TGTGCCAGCAGCGTAGTAACACATTCCGGGGAGCTGTTTTTT. This gives the protein CASSVVTHSGELFF.

This sequence joins TRBV4-1 and TRBJ2-7; D is possibly TRBD2 (7 bases). Trimming removed 5 bases from V and 4 bases from J, with 21 bases in between. The CDR3 has 16 residues. In germline, CDR1 is MGHRA, CDR2 YSYEKL. The chain's CDR3 is CASSFLGGAAEYEQYF. In nucleotides, the CDR3 is TGCGCCAGCAGCTTCCTAGGGGGGGCGGCCGAATACGAGCAGTACTTC.

The chain uses TRBV13 and TRBJ2-4; 7 positions agree with TRBD1. The V segment lost 5 bases and the J segment 1 base; nucleotides outside the gene matches: 5. Per the germline V gene, CDR1 is PRHDT and CDR2 is FYEKMQ (reference sequence). The CDR3 consists of 15 residues. This CDR3 is CASSRQGSAKNIQYF. The CDR3 DNA sequence: TGTGCCAGCAGCCGACAGGGTTCGGCCAAAAACATTCAGTACTTC.

The V call is TRBV29-1, the J call TRBJ2-7; a possible D gene is TRBD2 (6 bases). Germline lookup yields CDR1 SQVTM and CDR2 ANQGSEA. CDR3 length: 13 residues. Trimming took off 7 bases at V and 1 base at J, with 14 bases between the two ends. CDR3 loop: CSATRDFSYEQYF. Here the CDR3 DNA reads TGCAGCGCCACCCGGGACTTTTCCTACGAGCAGTACTTC.

V is TRBV7-8 and J is TRBJ1-1; no clear D. V was pared by 2 bases and J by 0 bases, with 13 bases between. CDR1 and CDR2 from the germline V gene are SGHVS and FQNEAQ. The CDR3 is made up of 16 amino acids. The CDR3 is CASSLSGARLNTEAFF. For the CDR3, the DNA is TGTGCCAGCAGCTTATCCGGAGCCCGTCTGAACACTGAAGCTTTCTTT.